The next 29 T cell receptor beta chains were all read from a single sample in a study of blood T cell repertoires in COVID-19. The method was immunoSEQ multiplex PCR; TCRdb's version includes in-frame clones alone and lacks a portion of them. The table lists around 210,000 clones, 85% of them singletons. The specimen sequenced was peripheral blood. Source of these receptors: a man between 60 and 70 years old with COVID-19, enrolled during active disease.

The chain recombines TRBV3-1 (or the pseudogene TRBV3-2) with TRBJ2-3, with 11 bases that match TRBD2. The length of the CDR3 is 18 residues. V lost 2 bases to trimming and J lost 4 bases; unmatched junction nucleotides: 11. Germline V CDR1 and CDR2: LGHDT, YNNKEL (reference sequence). CDR3 amino acids: CASSQPLSGRARSDTQYF. DNA of the CDR3: TGTGCCAGCAGCCAACCGCTTAGCGGGAGGGCCAGGTCAGATACGCAGTATTTT.

This clone is a singleton in its sample. The chain couples TRBV5-1 to TRBJ2-3; 13 nucleotides align to TRBD2. The V and J ends lost 5 bases and 3 bases, in that order; junction bases with no gene match: 3. This CDR3 comprises 15 residues. CDR1 is SGHRS and CDR2 is YFSETQ in the germline V gene. In nucleotides, the CDR3 is TGCGCCAGCAGAGGGGGACTAGCGGGAACAGATACGCAGTATTTT. Amino acid sequence: CASRGGLAGTDTQYF.

This clone was counted at least ten times. The chain uses TRBV7-9 and TRBJ2-1; 11 nucleotides agree with TRBD2. The J segment lost 9 bases and the V segment lost 4 bases, leaving 5 bases of the junction unmatched. This CDR3 has 14 amino acids. Looked up from germline, CDR1 is SEHNR and CDR2 is FQNEAQ (reference sequence). CDR3 DNA: TGTGCCAGCAGCTCCACTAGCGGGAGCCCTGAGCAGTTCTTC. Amino acids: CASSSTSGSPEQFF.

The V and J genes are TRBV2 and TRBJ1-4, with D maybe TRBD1 (6 bases). The CDR3 sequence is 14 residues long. CDR1 is SNHLY and CDR2 is FYNNEI in the germline V gene. Deletions cut 7 bases from V and 5 bases from J, with 14 bases between. Here the CDR3 reads CASIHRETNEKLFF. The CDR3 coding sequence is TGTGCCAGCATCCACAGGGAGACAAATGAAAAACTGTTTTTT.

The chain employs TRBV6-2 or TRBV6-3 and TRBJ1-1, with 7 bases that match TRBD1. The CDR3 is 13 amino acids. The V segment lost 5 bases and the J segment 5 bases; nucleotides outside the gene matches: 5. CDR1 MNHEY and CDR2 SVGEGT come from the germline V gene. The CDR3, as DNA: TGTGCCAGCAGTCTTACAGGGGCAACTGAAGCTTTCTTT. Amino acids: CASSLTGATEAFF.

The J gene is TRBJ2-1, the V gene TRBV12-2; the table names TRBD2, a call not compared with the DNA. TRBV12-2 is listed as a pseudogene. The CDR3 runs to 17 residues. The DNA of the CDR3 is TGTGCAAGTCGCTTAGCGATCGATGGCGGGAAAAACAATGAGCAGTTCTTC. It yields the protein CASRLAIDGGKNNEQFF.

The genes are TRBV7-2 and TRBJ1-1, with TRBD1 matching over 7 bases. CDR1 SGHTA and CDR2 FQGNSA come from the germline V gene. This CDR3 region has 14 residues. J was trimmed by 3 bases and V by 5 bases; bases with no gene match: 6. In DNA, the CDR3 is TGTGCCAGCAGCCAACCGGGACAGTACACTGAAGCTTTCTTT. Encoded protein: CASSQPGQYTEAFF.

The chain couples TRBV6-2 or TRBV6-3 to TRBJ2-7, with D possibly being TRBD2 (5 bases). CDR3 size: 14 residues. V was clipped by 5 bases and J by 5 bases, with 16 bases between them. The germline V gene has CDR1 MNHEY and CDR2 SVGEGT. DNA of the CDR3: TGTGCCAGCAGTGACCCCGGGAAAAAAAACGAGCAGTACTTC. Translated: CASSDPGKKNEQYF.

CDR3 protein: CASTRETGELFF. For the CDR3, the DNA is TGTGCCAGTACTCGAGAAACCGGGGAGCTGTTTTTT. V usage is TRBV19 and J usage is TRBJ2-2; D gene uncertain. V dropped 7 bases and J dropped 5 bases, with 8 bases sitting between them. Germline CDR1 LNHDA, CDR2 SQIVND (reference sequence). The CDR3 covers 12 residues. The complete variable domain, with remaining parts taken from reference TRBV19 and TRBJ2-2, reads DGGITQSPKYLFRKEGQNVTLSCEQNLNHDAMYWYRQDPGQGLRLIYYSQIVNDFQKGDIAEGYSVSREKKESFPLTVTSAQKNPTAFYLCASTRETGELFFGEGSRLTVL.

The chain carries TRBV5-1 and TRBJ1-5; D gene uncertain. The V gene's germline CDR1 is SGHRS and CDR2 YFSETQ. V was clipped by 4 bases and J by 2 bases, with 10 bases between them. The CDR3 runs to 14 residues. The CDR3 protein is CASSPSIGNQPQHF. The CDR3 nucleotides are TGCGCCAGCAGCCCGAGCATTGGCAATCAGCCCCAGCATTTT.

V is TRBV5-4 and J is TRBJ1-2, with a possible D match to TRBD1 (5 bases). The CDR3 covers 14 residues. V was pared by 3 bases and J by 2 bases, with 11 bases between. The germline gives CDR1 SGHNT, CDR2 YYREEE (reference sequence). CDR3 loop: CASSYDSRNYGYTF. For the CDR3, the DNA is TGTGCCAGCAGCTACGACAGTCGCAACTATGGCTACACCTTC.

This rearrangement joins TRBV10-3 to TRBJ2-1, with 7 positions matching TRBD2. This CDR3 is built from 13 residues. Per germline, CDR1 ENHRY and CDR2 SYGVKD. V was clipped by 10 bases and J by 5 bases; unmatched bases: 8. CDR3 in amino acids: CATSGGPHNEQFF. The DNA of the CDR3 is TGTGCCACTAGCGGAGGCCCCCACAATGAGCAGTTCTTC.

The count of this clone is one. CDR3 protein: CASSPGQATYEQYF. As DNA, the CDR3 is TGTGCCAGCTCACCAGGACAGGCAACCTACGAGCAGTACTTC. The rearrangement uses TRBV18 and TRBJ2-7; TRBD1 aligns across 7 bases. Trimming took 2 bases from V and 2 from J; bases not matched to a gene: 3. This CDR3 comprises 14 residues. The germline gives CDR1 KGHSH, CDR2 LQKENI.

The chain has TRBV18 and TRBJ2-3; 10 bases are a match to TRBD2. Germline CDR1 reads KGHSH; CDR2 reads LQKENI. J lost 7 bases, V lost 3 bases, and 10 bases had no gene match. The CDR3 extends over 16 amino acids. CDR3 DNA sequence: TGTGCCAGCTCACCTCCCCCTAGCGGGAGAATGCATACGCAGTATTTT. It encodes CASSPPPSGRMHTQYF.

The CDR3, as DNA: TGTGCCAGCAGTTTAATCGACACTGAAGCTTTCTTT. Its protein is CASSLIDTEAFF. V usage is TRBV28 and J usage is TRBJ1-1; D gene uncertain. Germline CDR1 MDHEN, CDR2 SYDVKM. CDR3 length: 12 amino acids. Trimming removed 2 bases from V and 3 bases from J, with 4 bases in between.

DNA for the CDR3: TGTGCCAGCAGCCCCACAGGGGAGTCCCTTAATTCACCCCTCCACTTT. This gives the protein CASSPTGESLNSPLHF. V usage is TRBV9 and J usage is TRBJ1-6; 7 bases line up with TRBD1. The V segment lost 4 bases and the J segment 6 bases; nucleotides outside the gene matches: 10. The CDR3 is 16 residues long. CDR1 SGDLS and CDR2 YYNGEE come from the germline V gene.

The genes are TRBV6-2 or TRBV6-3 and TRBJ2-3, with a weak D call TRBD2 (5 bases). The CDR3 consists of 12 residues. Germline CDR1 is MNHEY and CDR2 is SVGEGT. Trimming took off 4 bases at V and 6 bases at J, with 8 bases between the two ends. The CDR3 region has the DNA TGTGCCAGCAGTTCAAGGAGGGATACGCAGTATTTT. Its protein product is CASSSRRDTQYF.

This chain links TRBV5-1 with TRBJ1-5; perhaps TRBD1 as D (5 bases). CDR1 and CDR2 from the germline V gene are SGHRS and YFSETQ. This CDR3 has 13 amino acids. The V end lost 4 bases, the J end lost 4 bases, and 9 bases lay between the germline ends. Here the CDR3 DNA reads TGCGCCAGCAGCGTGGACAAAAATCAGCCCCAGCATTTT. Its protein product is CASSVDKNQPQHF.

This chain uses TRBV6-5 with TRBJ1-4, with D possibly TRBD1 on 5 matching bases. V lost 2 bases and J lost 8, with 12 bases in between. This CDR3 is 14 amino acids long. Germline V gene lookup returns CDR1 MNHEY and CDR2 SVGAGI. The CDR3 region is CASSYGQGGEKLFF. In DNA form, the CDR3 reads TGTGCCAGCAGTTACGGGCAGGGCGGAGAAAAACTGTTTTTT.

This rearrangement joins TRBV9 to TRBJ2-1, with 8 bases lining up with TRBD1. This CDR3 is built from 15 residues. V was pared by 4 bases and J by 4 bases, with 7 bases of the junction left unmatched. Germline V gene lookup returns CDR1 SGDLS and CDR2 YYNGEE. The CDR3 spells CASSPQGDSYNEQFF. The CDR3 DNA reads TGTGCCAGCAGCCCACAGGGGGACAGTTACAATGAGCAGTTCTTC. Full variable domain (rest looked up from reference TRBV9 and TRBJ2-1): DSGVTQTPKHLITATGQRVTLRCSPRSGDLSVYWYQQSLDQGLQFLIQYYNGEERAKGNILERFSAQQFPDLHSELNLSSLELGDSALYFCASSPQGDSYNEQFFGPGTRLTVL.

V is TRBV28 and J is TRBJ1-1; D remains ambiguous. The CDR3 runs 14 residues. Germline CDR1 and CDR2: MDHEN and SYDVKM. The V end lost 2 bases, the J end lost 2 bases, and 9 bases lay between the germline ends. For the CDR3, the DNA is TGTGCCAGCAGTTTACCAGGAAAAAACACTGAAGCTTTCTTT. It specifies CASSLPGKNTEAFF.

The genes are TRBV5-5 and TRBJ2-3; maybe TRBD2 (5 bases). The CDR3 has 13 residues. Germline lookup yields CDR1 SGHKS and CDR2 YYEKEE (reference sequence). The V and J ends lost 1 base and 5 bases respectively, with 8 bases between them. CDR3 amino acids: CASSLSGGDTQYF. The CDR3 DNA sequence: TGTGCCAGCAGCTTGAGCGGCGGAGATACGCAGTATTTT.

This clone was picked up one time. This chain links TRBV3-1 (or the pseudogene TRBV3-2) with TRBJ2-2, with 8 bases aligning to TRBD1. Germline trimming cut 2 bases from V and 6 bases from J; bases unmatched to any gene: 5. Germline V CDR1 and CDR2: LGHDT, YNNKEL (reference sequence). The CDR3 covers 15 residues. The CDR3 reads CASSQRTGRAGELFF. The CDR3 nucleotides are TGTGCCAGCAGCCAAAGGACAGGGCGGGCCGGGGAGCTGTTTTTT.

V and J are TRBV2 and TRBJ1-6; D unresolved. CDR3 length equals 15 residues. Germline V lookup: CDR1 SNHLY, CDR2 FYNNEI. The germline V and J ends were trimmed by 4 bases and 5 bases, with 12 bases remaining between them. This CDR3 reads CASSGAQANNSPLHF. In DNA, the CDR3 is TGTGCCAGCAGTGGGGCGCAGGCTAATAATTCACCCCTCCACTTT. Together with reference TRBV2 and TRBJ1-6, the CDR3 gives the full variable domain: EPEVTQTPSHQVTQMGQEVILRCVPISNHLYFYWYRQILGQKVEFLVSFYNNEISEKSEIFDDQFSVERPDGSNFTLKIRSTKLEDSAMYFCASSGAQANNSPLHFGNGTRLTVT.

The chain joins TRBV30 to TRBJ2-3, with 10 bases fitting TRBD1. CDR3 length: 13 amino acids. The V gene end was trimmed by 7 bases and the J gene end by 5 bases; junction bases not matched to a gene: 6. Looked up from germline, CDR1 is GTSNPN and CDR2 is SVGIG (reference sequence). CDR3 region: CASPGQGKDTQYF. CDR3 sequence (DNA): TGTGCCTCTCCGGGACAGGGGAAAGATACGCAGTATTTT.

The rearrangement uses TRBV28 and TRBJ1-1, with 7 bases aligning to TRBD1. The CDR3 spans 16 residues. V gave up 4 bases and J gave up 0 bases; unmatched junction bases: 8. Germline CDR1 is MDHEN and CDR2 is SYDVKM. The CDR3 DNA reads TGTGCCAGCAGTTCCCAGGGGGTAGGATTGAACACTGAAGCTTTCTTT. Translation gives CASSSQGVGLNTEAFF.

This rearrangement joins TRBV27 to TRBJ2-5, with 11 bases aligning to TRBD1. Germline-derived CDR1 and CDR2 are MNHEY and SMNVEV (reference sequence). Trimming took 6 bases from V and 3 from J; bases not matched to a gene: 9. The CDR3 runs to 16 residues. The CDR3 DNA follows: TGTGCCAGCAGAGGGACAGGGGGGAATGTAGAAGAGACCCAGTACTTC. This translates into CASRGTGGNVEETQYF.

This sequence joins TRBV30 and TRBJ1-3; TRBD1 is a possible D gene (6 bases). Germline CDR1 is GTSNPN and CDR2 is SVGIG (reference sequence). The CDR3 has 12 amino acids. Trimming removed 3 bases at V and 8 bases at J, with 11 bases between. In nucleotides, the CDR3 is TGTGCCTGGAGGGGGGCTGGGGACACCATATATTTT. Translating gives CAWRGAGDTIYF.

The J gene is TRBJ1-2, the V gene TRBV9; D remains ambiguous. Germline V gives CDR1 SGDLS, CDR2 YYNGEE. Between the trimmed V and J ends, which lost 3 bases and 4 bases, there was a span of 19 bases. This CDR3 spans 16 amino acids. CDR3 coding DNA: TGTGCCAGCAGCGGCTGGGTCCCGCGGCGGGGCTATGGCTACACCTTC. Protein: CASSGWVPRRGYGYTF.